These 11 T cell receptor beta chains were all obtained from the same sample, sequenced in a study of T cells in Graves' hyperthyroidism and ophthalmopathy. Amplification yielded TCR beta CDR3 regions, with RNA transcripts as the source. Initially, a first-round RT-PCR of the TCR CDR3 employed the HTBI primer set. TCRdb used MiXCR to reprocess the multiplex PCR reads, holding one entry per CDR3 protein. The sample lists more than 350,000 distinct CDR3 sequences, under 15% occurring once. The sequenced sample consisted of blood. The receptors originated from a woman in her 30s with Graves' hyperthyroidism.

V is TRBV7-9 and J is TRBJ2-7, with no clear D. Germline lookup yields CDR1 SEHNR and CDR2 FQNEAQ (reference sequence). The CDR3 is made up of 17 amino acids. The V end was cut by 5 bases, the J end by 1 base, with 21 bases between. For the CDR3, the DNA is TGTGCCAGCAGCCCTCAACCGCCAGAAAGAGGTTCCTACGAGCAGTACTTC. Amino acid sequence: CASSPQPPERGSYEQYF. The entire variable domain, with the rest obtained from reference TRBV7-9 and TRBJ2-7, is as follows: DTGVSQNPRHKITKRGQNVTFRCDPISEHNRLYWYRQTLGQGPEFLTYFQNEAQLEKSRLLSDRFSAERPKGSFSTLEIQRTEQGDSAMYLCASSPQPPERGSYEQYFGPGTRLTVT.

In its sample, this clonotype was seen a few times. The chain is built from TRBV5-1 and TRBJ2-7; D assignment may be TRBD1 or TRBD2 (5 bases each). Germline-derived CDR1 and CDR2 are SGHRS and YFSETQ. The CDR3 has 14 residues. V was pared by 4 bases and J by 4 bases, with 15 bases between. The CDR3 spells CASSLTAGTYEQYF. The CDR3 region has the DNA TGCGCCAGCAGCCTAACGGCCGGGACGTACGAGCAGTACTTC. The full variable domain, completed using reference TRBV5-1 and TRBJ2-7, is KAGVTQTPRYLIKTRGQQVTLSCSPISGHRSVSWYQQTPGQGLQFLFEYFSETQRNKGNFPGRFSGRQFSNSRSEMNVSTLELGDSALYLCASSLTAGTYEQYFGPGTRLTVT.

This clonotype was picked up a small number of times. V usage is TRBV29-1 and J usage is TRBJ2-7; 9 bases line up with TRBD2. This CDR3 spans 16 amino acids. V was clipped by 1 base and J by 3 bases; unmatched bases: 10. Germline V gene lookup returns CDR1 SQVTM and CDR2 ANQGSEA. This CDR3 reads CSVEARLSGSSYEQYF. In nucleotides, the CDR3 is TGCAGCGTTGAAGCCAGGCTTAGCGGGAGTAGCTACGAGCAGTACTTC.

This clonotype was counted ten times or more. This chain connects TRBV11-1 to TRBJ2-7; a weak D match, TRBD1 (6 bases). Per the germline V gene, CDR1 is SGHAT and CDR2 is FQDESV (reference sequence). The V end was cut by 7 bases, the J end by 5 bases, with 12 bases between. CDR3 size: 12 residues. The CDR3 protein is CASNSGAHEQYF. The DNA for the CDR3 is TGTGCCAGCAACTCAGGGGCCCACGAGCAGTACTTC.

This clonotype came up many times. The rearrangement joins TRBV2 to TRBJ2-2, with D uncertain. Trimming removed 2 bases from V and 1 base from J, with 11 bases in between. There are 16 residues in the CDR3. From germline, CDR1 is SNHLY and CDR2 FYNNEI. The CDR3 coding sequence is TGTGCCAGCAGTGAACGCAGGAGCCGGAACACCGGGGAGCTGTTTTTT. It translates to CASSERRSRNTGELFF.

This clonotype was detected ten times or more. This sequence joins TRBV5-1 and TRBJ2-7; 7 bases map to TRBD1. Per the germline V gene, CDR1 is SGHRS and CDR2 is YFSETQ. The V gene end was trimmed by 3 bases and the J gene end by 1 base; junction bases not matched to a gene: 7. The CDR3 length is 15 residues. The CDR3 reads CASSSGTERSYEQYF. As DNA, the CDR3 is TGCGCCAGCAGCTCGGGGACAGAGCGTTCCTACGAGCAGTACTTC. The complete variable domain, with remaining parts taken from reference TRBV5-1 and TRBJ2-7, reads KAGVTQTPRYLIKTRGQQVTLSCSPISGHRSVSWYQQTPGQGLQFLFEYFSETQRNKGNFPGRFSGRQFSNSRSEMNVSTLELGDSALYLCASSSGTERSYEQYFGPGTRLTVT.

The CDR3, as DNA: TGTGCCAGCAGTGACCCTCCGGACGGCGACTATGGCTACACCTTC. This sequence encodes CASSDPPDGDYGYTF. This chain joins TRBV6-4 and TRBJ1-2; D gene ambiguous. The germline V gene encodes CDR1 MRHNA and CDR2 SNTAGT. This CDR3 has 15 residues. The V end was cut by 2 bases, the J end by 3 bases, with 13 bases between.

This chain connects TRBV29-1 to TRBJ1-2; 9 bases map to TRBD1. The germline V gene encodes CDR1 SQVTM and CDR2 ANQGSEA. This CDR3 has 13 residues. The V segment lost 4 bases and the J segment 5 bases; nucleotides outside the gene matches: 5. The CDR3 coding sequence is TGCAGCGTTGGGACAGGGGTTAATTATGGCTACACCTTC. This sequence encodes CSVGTGVNYGYTF.

The sample holds many counts of this clonotype. V gene TRBV2 combines with J gene TRBJ2-3; 7 nucleotides match TRBD2. Looked up from germline, CDR1 is SNHLY and CDR2 is FYNNEI. Unmatched junction bases numbered 7, after V lost 5 bases and J lost 5 bases. The CDR3 is 14 residues long. The CDR3 DNA reads TGTGCCAGCAGTCGGGGGAGGGCCGTAGATACGCAGTATTTT. Translated: CASSRGRAVDTQYF.

This clonotype came up many times. V gene TRBV2 combines with J gene TRBJ2-2, with D tentatively TRBD2 (6 bases). V dropped 6 bases and J dropped 4 bases, with 12 bases sitting between them. Germline lookup yields CDR1 SNHLY and CDR2 FYNNEI. CDR3 length: 14 residues. This CDR3 is CASSRESSTGELFF. CDR3 in DNA: TGTGCCAGCAGCCGGGAGTCAAGCACCGGGGAGCTGTTTTTT.

The CDR3 nucleotides read TGCGCCAGCAGTGGGCCTCGACTAGCGGGAGCCCCAGATACGCAGTATTTT. Translating gives CASSGPRLAGAPDTQYF. V usage is TRBV10-1 and J usage is TRBJ2-3; TRBD2 matches 12 bases. After removal of 4 bases from V and 4 bases from J, the junction contained 9 bases not matched to a gene. Germline V gene data show CDR1 as WNHNN and CDR2 as SYGVQD (reference sequence). CDR3 length: 17 residues.